The 28 T cell receptor beta chains listed next were all sequenced from one sample in a study of T-cell memory formation after mild COVID-19. TCRdb analysed the 5' RACE reads with MiXCR anew, one entry per CDR3 protein. The sample comprises 350,000 to 400,000 distinct CDR3 sequences, 13% to 15% of which are singletons, and about 22% rests with the top ten. The sequenced material came from PBMCs or a T cell subset sorted from them (not recorded which). The receptors originated from a man aged 18 to 29 who had mild COVID-19 (a few samples of this study predate the infection). Cell type and time point are not known.

The chain uses TRBV5-1 and TRBJ2-3, with 9 bases aligning to TRBD1. Germline V gives CDR1 SGHRS, CDR2 YFSETQ. The V and J ends lost 6 bases and 2 bases, in that order; junction bases with no gene match: 10. The CDR3 covers 16 residues. CDR3 in DNA: TGCGCCAGCACCCACCCGGGGACAGGGCACACAGATACGCAGTATTTT. It codes for CASTHPGTGHTDTQYF.

This chain links TRBV9 with TRBJ1-5; D unclear. CDR3 length equals 15 residues. Trimming cost V 0 bases and J 0 bases, with 7 bases left between them. The germline CDR1 and CDR2 sequences are SGDLS and YYNGEE. CDR3 bases: TGTGCCAGCAGCGTAGATGGGTATAGCAATCAGCCCCAGCATTTT. This encodes CASSVDGYSNQPQHF.

The rearrangement joins TRBV6-6 to TRBJ2-7; 7 bases line up with TRBD2. V was pared by 5 bases and J by 2 bases, with 6 bases of the junction left unmatched. In germline, CDR1 is MNHNY, CDR2 SVGAGI (reference sequence). The CDR3 has 14 residues. The CDR3 here is CASSDRRGAYEQYF. The CDR3 nucleotides read TGTGCCAGCAGTGACCGACGGGGGGCCTACGAGCAGTACTTC.

The V call is TRBV29-1, the J call TRBJ2-3, with D unclear. This CDR3 contains 13 residues. The germline CDR1 and CDR2 sequences are SQVTM and ANQGSEA. V was shortened by 5 bases and J by 1 base, with 10 bases between the two germline ends. The CDR3 DNA sequence: TGCAGCGTTTTCCCTAGGGGCACAGATACGCAGTATTTT. Protein: CSVFPRGTDTQYF.

The gene calls are TRBV5-1 and TRBJ1-2; D might be TRBD1 (5 bases). The CDR3 totals 13 residues. Germline assignment: CDR1 SGHRS and CDR2 YFSETQ. V was cut by 1 base and J by 8 bases, with 12 bases left in between. CDR3 region: CASSLREGKGYTF. The DNA of the CDR3 is TGCGCCAGCAGCTTGCGAGAGGGGAAGGGCTACACCTTC.

Regarding this clonotype: The junction shows a germline mismatch at one end, possibly a read error. The V and J genes are TRBV11-3 and TRBJ2-5, with 12 bases that match TRBD2. Germline V lookup: CDR1 SGHNT, CDR2 YENEEA. This CDR3 region has 16 residues. The CDR3 reads CASSSLAGGPSETKYF. The DNA of the CDR3 is TGTGCCAGCAGCTCGCTAGCGGGAGGGCCTTCCGAGACCAAGTACTTC.

The V gene is TRBV6-2 or TRBV6-3, the J gene TRBJ2-3; D not certain. The germline gives CDR1 MNHEY, CDR2 SVGEGT. V dropped 4 bases and J dropped 6 bases, with 8 bases sitting between them. The CDR3 covers 12 residues. The CDR3 loop is CASSFVRDTQYF. The DNA for the CDR3 is TGTGCCAGCAGTTTTGTAAGGGATACGCAGTATTTT.

This sequence joins TRBV5-5 and TRBJ2-6; possible D gene TRBD1, 6 bases. There are 15 residues in the CDR3. Per the germline V gene, CDR1 is SGHKS and CDR2 is YYEKEE (reference sequence). The germline V and J ends were trimmed by 4 bases and 1 base, with 9 bases remaining between them. The CDR3 loop is CASSKGHSGANVLTF. CDR3 sequence (DNA): TGTGCCAGCAGCAAGGGACATTCTGGGGCCAACGTCCTGACTTTC.

This clonotype has ten or more counts. The rearrangement uses TRBV7-9 and TRBJ1-1, with D possibly being TRBD1 (5 bases). Per the germline V gene, CDR1 is SEHNR and CDR2 is FQNEAQ (reference sequence). This CDR3 is built from 14 residues. V gave up 8 bases and J gave up 2 bases, with 15 bases separating them. DNA of the CDR3: TGTGCCAGCGGTTGGGGGTTCGTCAACACTGAAGCTTTCTTT. Amino acids: CASGWGFVNTEAFF.

The rearrangement uses TRBV4-2 and TRBJ2-3, with a weak D call TRBD1 (5 bases). This CDR3 region has 17 residues. CDR1 and CDR2 from the germline V gene are LGHNA and YNFKEQ. The germline V and J ends were trimmed by 0 bases and 0 bases, with 13 bases remaining between them. CDR3 in amino acids: CASSQEGVGSSTDTQYF. The CDR3 DNA reads TGTGCCAGCAGCCAAGAAGGGGTGGGTTCCAGCACAGATACGCAGTATTTT.

This clonotype was counted ten times or more. The chain employs TRBV5-1 and TRBJ1-1, with 7 positions matching TRBD1. Losses at the gene ends were 2 bases for V and 6 bases for J; bases not matched to a gene: 7. This CDR3 spans 14 amino acids. CDR1 is SGHRS and CDR2 is YFSETQ in the germline V gene. Here the CDR3 reads CASSLITGEAEAFF. CDR3 sequence (DNA): TGCGCCAGCAGCTTAATAACAGGGGAGGCTGAAGCTTTCTTT.

V usage is TRBV7-9 and J usage is TRBJ2-4; D is possibly TRBD1 (7 bases). Trimming took off 5 bases at V and 0 bases at J, with 14 bases between the two ends. Germline V gene lookup returns CDR1 SEHNR and CDR2 FQNEAQ (reference sequence). The CDR3 contains 16 residues. Here the CDR3 reads CASSGGTALAKNIQYF. In DNA form, the CDR3 reads TGTGCCAGCAGCGGCGGGACAGCCCTAGCCAAAAACATTCAGTACTTC.

The chain carries TRBV27 and TRBJ2-7; D possibly matches TRBD1 or TRBD2 (5 bases each). Between the trimmed V and J ends, which lost 3 bases and 4 bases, there was a span of 10 bases. The CDR3 loop spans 13 amino acids. Germline V gene data show CDR1 as MNHEY and CDR2 as SMNVEV (reference sequence). The chain's CDR3 is CASSFTGLYEQYF. Here the CDR3 DNA reads TGTGCCAGCAGTTTTACGGGGCTGTACGAGCAGTACTTC.

A word on this clonotype: Sequence at one end of the junction differs from germline and may be a read error. This chain connects TRBV5-1 to TRBJ2-3; 8 positions agree with TRBD1. Germline V gene lookup returns CDR1 SGHRS and CDR2 YFSETQ. CDR3 size: 15 residues. The CDR3 DNA sequence: TGCGCCAGCAGCTCGGGACAGGTGATCACATATACGCAGTATTTT. Amino acids: CASSSGQVITYTQYF.

The chain has TRBV7-2 and TRBJ2-2; D gene ambiguous. This CDR3 contains 13 residues. Per germline, CDR1 SGHTA and CDR2 FQGNSA. Trimming cost V 2 bases and J 6 bases, with 7 bases left between them. CDR3: CASSLTAAGELFF. DNA of the CDR3: TGTGCCAGCAGCTTAACAGCCGCCGGGGAGCTGTTTTTT.

This clonotype was found once. The chain carries TRBV28 and TRBJ2-4, with TRBD2 matching over 7 bases. Trimming took 5 bases from V and 11 from J; bases not matched to a gene: 12. The CDR3 runs to 14 residues. Germline CDR1 is MDHEN and CDR2 is SYDVKM. DNA of the CDR3: TGTGCCAGCAGTGGGGCGGGGGTGAGCCATTTTCAGTACTTC. Translation gives CASSGAGVSHFQYF.

The DNA of the CDR3 is TGTGCCAGCAGTGAAGGAGGCTCAGGGACTGAAGCTTTCTTT. Protein sequence: CASSEGGSGTEAFF. V and J are TRBV2 and TRBJ1-1; D might be TRBD1 (5 bases). CDR3 length: 14 amino acids. The V and J ends lost 1 base and 5 bases respectively, with 11 bases between them. Per the germline V gene, CDR1 is SNHLY and CDR2 is FYNNEI.

The chain is built from TRBV4-1 and TRBJ2-7, with 7 bases aligning to TRBD1. Germline CDR1 reads MGHRA; CDR2 reads YSYEKL. V was clipped by 0 bases and J by 4 bases; unmatched bases: 6. The CDR3 spans 15 residues. The CDR3 reads CASSQEVNRGYEQYF. Written as DNA, the CDR3 is TGCGCCAGCAGCCAAGAGGTAAACAGGGGATACGAGCAGTACTTC.

This clonotype was counted a few times. V is TRBV14 and J is TRBJ1-2, with 7 bases that match TRBD1. The CDR3 spans 15 residues. Per the germline V gene, CDR1 is SGHDN and CDR2 is FVKESK. Trimming took 1 base from V and 2 from J; bases not matched to a gene: 4. CDR3 sequence (DNA): TGTGCCAGCAGCCAAGCACAGGGGTCCAACTATGGCTACACCTTC. Translation: CASSQAQGSNYGYTF.

The rearrangement uses TRBV5-1 and TRBJ1-5; D is ambiguous. Germline V gene data show CDR1 as SGHRS and CDR2 as YFSETQ. Trimming shortened V by 0 bases and J by 0 bases, and 7 bases separated the two germline ends. The CDR3 totals 15 residues. CDR3 in DNA: TGCGCCAGCAGCTTGGTAGCAGATAGCAATCAGCCCCAGCATTTT. It encodes CASSLVADSNQPQHF. Based on the CDR3 plus reference TRBV5-1 and TRBJ1-5, the full variable domain is KAGVTQTPRYLIKTRGQQVTLSCSPISGHRSVSWYQQTPGQGLQFLFEYFSETQRNKGNFPGRFSGRQFSNSRSEMNVSTLELGDSALYLCASSLVADSNQPQHFGDGTRLSIL.

This clonotype was seen only a few times. The V call is TRBV6-1, the J call TRBJ1-6, with a tentative D call TRBD1 (5 bases). Germline values: CDR1 MNHNS, CDR2 SASEGT. Trimming removed 8 bases at V and 10 bases at J, with 15 bases between. The CDR3 extends over 13 amino acids. CDR3 amino acids: CASGTGGDSPLHF. CDR3 coding DNA: TGTGCCAGCGGGACTGGAGGCGACTCACCCCTCCACTTT.

The V and J genes are TRBV4-2 and TRBJ2-3, with D perhaps matching TRBD2 (7 bases). With 1 base removed from V and 2 bases from J, the gap between germline ends came to 10 bases. The CDR3 is 15 amino acids. Germline assignment: CDR1 LGHNA and CDR2 YNFKEQ. CDR3 region: CASSQGGGHTDTQYF. The CDR3 DNA follows: TGTGCCAGCAGCCAAGGGGGGGGCCACACAGATACGCAGTATTTT.

Only one count was recorded for this clonotype. CDR3: CASSSTGGFTDTQYF. The CDR3, as DNA: TGTGCCAGCAGCTCGACAGGGGGTTTCACAGATACGCAGTATTTT. J is TRBJ2-3 and V is TRBV7-3; the match to TRBD1 covers 9 bases. Trimming at V came to 4 bases and at J to 2 bases, leaving 4 bases not matched to a gene. The CDR3 extends over 15 amino acids. CDR1 is SGHTA and CDR2 is FQGTGA in the germline V gene.

The chain joins TRBV12-3 or TRBV12-4 to TRBJ2-5; tentative D call: TRBD2 (6 bases). The CDR3 loop spans 14 amino acids. Trimming pared 3 bases from V and 3 bases from J, leaving 11 bases between. The CDR3 spells CASSFWGVEETQYF. CDR3 DNA: TGTGCCAGCAGTTTTTGGGGGGTGGAAGAGACCCAGTACTTC.

J is TRBJ2-2 and V is TRBV12-3 or TRBV12-4; no definite D call. This CDR3 has 14 amino acids. V dropped 6 bases and J dropped 4 bases, with 12 bases sitting between them. CDR3 sequence: CASRLEPGTGELFF. In DNA form, the CDR3 reads TGTGCCAGCAGATTGGAACCGGGCACCGGGGAGCTGTTTTTT.

V usage is TRBV5-1 and J usage is TRBJ2-3; 9 bases line up with TRBD2. CDR1 SGHRS and CDR2 YFSETQ come from the germline V gene. The J segment lost 2 bases and the V segment lost 0 bases, leaving 7 bases of the junction unmatched. CDR3 length equals 17 residues. CDR3 in amino acids: CASSLASGGKNTDTQYF. In DNA, the CDR3 is TGCGCCAGCAGCTTGGCCAGCGGGGGGAAAAACACAGATACGCAGTATTTT.

In this sample, this clonotype turned up many times. The chain links TRBV7-9 to TRBJ1-5; D is undetermined. The V end lost 5 bases, the J end lost 0 bases, and 14 bases lay between the germline ends. The CDR3 loop spans 16 amino acids. Germline V gives CDR1 SEHNR, CDR2 FQNEAQ (reference sequence). The CDR3 is CASSIQRGFSNQPQHF. The CDR3 DNA follows: TGTGCCAGCAGCATACAGCGAGGCTTTAGCAATCAGCCCCAGCATTTT.

This rearrangement joins TRBV5-1 to TRBJ1-2, with D unresolved. Deletions cut 1 base from V and 13 bases from J, with 17 bases between. The germline V gene has CDR1 SGHRS and CDR2 YFSETQ. The CDR3 consists of 13 residues. CDR3 protein: CASSLWDPTQLTF. The DNA for the CDR3 is TGCGCCAGCAGCTTGTGGGATCCAACTCAACTCACCTTC.